The T cell receptor (beta chain) under discussion was sequenced for a study of T cell repertoires in cytomegalovirus infection. Study-wide results and limits: It was HLA-C-restricted CMV-specific TCR beta clonotypes that dominated the response ex vivo. The cumulative frequency of public TCR beta families identified carriers of CMV plus the relevant HLA.

Many counts were recorded for this clonotype. Its specificity is unknown. Each CDR3 protein gets one entry after TCRdb re-called the reads with MiXCR. This sample has 150,000 to 200,000 distinct CDR3 sequences; under 25% occur once, and the top ten carry 2.5% to 3%. The germline V gene has CDR1 MDHEN and CDR2 SYDVKM. The CDR3 consists of 17 residues. The V and J ends lost 5 bases and 5 bases, in that order; junction bases with no gene match: 11. The receptor was isolated from a human donor in good health (CMV status not recorded). Some clones in this sample may be carry-over from other donors' samples. The chain uses TRBV28 and TRBJ2-5, with 13 bases fitting TRBD2. The sequencing input was PBMCs. CDR3 sequence reads: CASSRIQLAGGVETQYF. For the CDR3, the DNA is TGTGCCAGCAGTCGTATCCAACTAGCGGGAGGGGTGGAGACCCAGTACTTC.